Listed here is a single T cell receptor beta chain. No antigen is known for it. These data come from a study of Ad26.COV2.S vaccination and SARS-CoV-2 variants. Study-level findings and limits: Non-spike TCR breadth did not differ much between vaccine and placebo recipients. Overall T cell responses may have been underestimated by the analyses of TCR breadth and depth. Spike-specific TCR breadth in vaccine recipients exceeded that seen in placebo recipients.

Assay used: immunoSEQ multiplex PCR; TCRdb lists only in-frame clones, some missing. The sample lists roughly 140,000 clones, 86% seen once, with 4% to 6% in the top ten. The V end was cut by 1 base, the J end by 0 bases, with 9 bases between. The CDR3 runs 15 residues. Germline CDR1 reads LGHNA; CDR2 reads YSLEER. This sequence joins TRBV4-3 and TRBJ1-1; D is unresolved. Sample: peripheral blood, taken after recovery from COVID-19. The sequence was obtained from a human donor who had recovered from COVID-19. The CDR3 loop is CASSQVRSMNTEAFF. In DNA form, the CDR3 reads TGCGCCAGCAGCCAAGTCCGGTCCATGAACACTGAAGCTTTCTTT.